These 20 T cell receptor beta chains were sequenced from one sample in a study of vaccination effects on CD4 cells after COVID-19. Repertoires were generated with immunoSEQ multiplex PCR, while TCRdb's copy carries only in-frame clones and drops some. The repertoire holds just over 55,000 clones, with 78% as singletons. The culture ran for approximately 9 days before CD4+ T cells were isolated. Each person got two doses of an mRNA SARS-CoV-2 vaccine, BNT162b2 or mRNA-1273. Their antigens are not known. The input for sequencing was CD4+ T cells from PBMCs cultured without peptide, taken after COVID-19 vaccination. These receptors originate from a human donor who received a COVID-19 vaccine.

The V gene is TRBV7-9, the J gene TRBJ1-2; maybe TRBD1 (6 bases). The ends were cut back, 5 bases at V and 4 bases at J, with 17 bases in the middle. Germline V gives CDR1 SEHNR, CDR2 FQNEAQ (reference sequence). This CDR3 region has 15 residues. CDR3 protein: CASSIKPLQGYGYTF. As DNA, the CDR3 is TGTGCCAGCAGCATCAAACCCCTACAGGGCTATGGCTACACCTTC.

The chain combines TRBV15 with TRBJ2-7, with 8 bases that match TRBD1. With V trimmed by 0 bases and J by 7 bases, 8 bases remained unmatched. The length of the CDR3 is 15 residues. The germline gives CDR1 LNHNV, CDR2 YYDKDF (reference sequence). CDR3 sequence (DNA): TGTGCCACCAGCAGAGATCGGCGTACAGGGGGAGAGCAGTACTTC. Translated: CATSRDRRTGGEQYF.

The CDR3 region is CASSLGEGRARNTIYF. CDR3 in DNA: TGTGCCAGCAGCTTGGGAGAGGGCAGGGCGAGAAACACCATATATTTT. The rearrangement uses TRBV5-6 and TRBJ1-3; weak D call: TRBD1 (5 bases). Germline V lookup: CDR1 SGHDT, CDR2 YYEEEE. Trimming stripped 0 bases from V and 5 bases from J, with 15 bases between. The CDR3 is 16 residues long.

This clone showed up just a few times. The chain carries TRBV30 and TRBJ1-1; D unclear. Germline V CDR1 and CDR2: GTSNPN, SVGIG (reference sequence). V shed 4 bases and J shed 0 bases, with 9 bases lying between them. The CDR3 is 13 residues long. In DNA form, the CDR3 reads TGTGCCTGGACACAATACATGAACACTGAAGCTTTCTTT. Protein: CAWTQYMNTEAFF.

The chain couples TRBV27 to TRBJ2-3; no firm D call. Trimming took 3 bases from V and 0 from J, leaving 13 bases between them. CDR1 is MNHEY, CDR2 SMNVEV, per germline (reference sequence). The CDR3 loop spans 16 amino acids. The CDR3 DNA reads as TGTGCCAGCAGTTTCGGAGTTCCCCTAAGCACAGATACGCAGTATTTT. The encoded protein is CASSFGVPLSTDTQYF.

The chain employs TRBV5-1 and TRBJ2-5; either TRBD1 or TRBD2 may fit D (7 bases each). Germline loops: CDR1 SGHRS, CDR2 YFSETQ. Trimming removed 4 bases from V and 5 bases from J, with 21 bases in between. This CDR3 has 16 amino acids. CDR3 protein: CASSIGGGQLRETQYF. DNA of the CDR3: TGCGCCAGCAGCATTGGGGGGGGACAGCTTAGGGAGACCCAGTACTTC.

J is TRBJ1-3 and V is TRBV7-2, with D unresolved. The V gene's germline CDR1 is SGHTA and CDR2 FQGNSA. This CDR3 contains 12 residues. With 3 bases removed from V and 2 bases from J, the gap between germline ends came to 2 bases. This CDR3 reads CASSFPGNTIYF. In nucleotides, the CDR3 is TGTGCCAGCAGCTTCCCTGGAAACACCATATATTTT. The whole variable domain, remainder taken from reference TRBV7-2 and TRBJ1-3, is GAGVSQSPSNKVTEKGKDVELRCDPISGHTALYWYRQSLGQGLEFLIYFQGNSAPDKSGLPSDRFSAERTGGSVSTLTIQRTQQEDSAVYLCASSFPGNTIYFGEGSWLTVV.

CDR3 region: CASSQDLVASYEQYF. The CDR3 nucleotides read TGCGCCAGCAGCCAAGATCTGGTCGCCTCCTACGAGCAGTACTTC. The chain joins TRBV4-3 to TRBJ2-7; no clear D gene. Germline CDR1 and CDR2: LGHNA and YSLEER. With 0 bases removed from V and 0 bases from J, the gap between germline ends came to 9 bases. The CDR3 has 15 amino acids.

The chain carries TRBV29-1 and TRBJ2-3, with TRBD2 matching 9 bases. Per germline, CDR1 SQVTM and CDR2 ANQGSEA. The ends lost 7 bases at V and 4 bases at J; junction bases unmatched: 6. This CDR3 region has 13 residues. As DNA, the CDR3 is TGCAGCGGGTCCGGGACTAGCCCAGATACGCAGTATTTT. Translation gives CSGSGTSPDTQYF.

This rearrangement joins TRBV11-2 to TRBJ2-7, with a weak D call TRBD1 (6 bases). Trimming pared 4 bases from V and 0 bases from J, leaving 19 bases between. The germline V gene encodes CDR1 SGHAT and CDR2 FQNNGV. This CDR3 is built from 17 residues. The DNA for the CDR3 is TGTGCCAGCAGCTCACTCTCCGGGACACGGAGCTCCTACGAGCAGTACTTC. This translates into CASSSLSGTRSSYEQYF.

To note about this clone: A much larger clone is a single base away; this may be a read error. The J gene is TRBJ1-2, the V gene TRBV28; D remains unclear. Between the trimmed V and J ends, which lost 2 bases and 0 bases, there was a span of 10 bases. This CDR3 spans 15 amino acids. The V gene's germline CDR1 is MDHEN and CDR2 SYDVKM. CDR3 protein: CASSLDQRANYGYTF. DNA of the CDR3: TGTGCCAGCAGTTTAGACCAGAGAGCTAACTATGGCTACACCTTC.

The chain has TRBV7-8 and TRBJ1-1; D is uncertain. Trimming stripped 3 bases from V and 10 bases from J, with 18 bases between. The V gene's germline CDR1 is SGHVS and CDR2 FQNEAQ. This CDR3 is built from 14 residues. CDR3 in amino acids: CASSFSVGYVGAFF. CDR3 nucleotide sequence: TGTGCCAGCAGCTTTTCGGTGGGGTACGTGGGAGCTTTCTTT. The variable domain in full, completed from reference TRBV7-8 and TRBJ1-1, reads GAGVSQSPRYKVAKRGQDVALRCDPISGHVSLFWYQQALGQGPEFLTYFQNEAQLDKSGLPSDRFFAERPEGSVSTLKIQRTQQEDSAVYLCASSFSVGYVGAFFGQGTRLTVV.

The gene calls are TRBV16 and TRBJ2-7, with D hard to call. The CDR3 length is 12 residues. The germline V gene encodes CDR1 KGHSY and CDR2 FQNENV. V lost 3 bases and J 3 bases, leaving 6 bases between the germline ends. As DNA, the CDR3 is TGTGCCAGCAGCCAGTATAACTACGAGCAGTACTTC. Its translation is CASSQYNYEQYF.

CDR3 residues: CASSRPGHNEQFF. As DNA, the CDR3 is TGTGCCAGCAGCCGCCCGGGCCACAATGAGCAGTTCTTC. The chain couples TRBV11-3 to TRBJ2-1; D is ambiguous. Trimming removed 5 bases at V and 5 bases at J, with 10 bases between. The CDR3 runs 13 residues. Germline loops: CDR1 SGHNT, CDR2 YENEEA.

By frequency in the sample, this clone is medium-sized. The chain is built from TRBV19 and TRBJ1-1; D not resolved. Germline CDR1 reads LNHDA; CDR2 reads SQIVND (reference sequence). Trimming stripped 9 bases from V and 0 bases from J, with 11 bases between. The CDR3 runs 13 residues. The CDR3 reads CASQRILNTEAFF. The CDR3 nucleotides read TGTGCCAGCCAGAGAATCTTGAACACTGAAGCTTTCTTT.

The table lists this clone with a few counts. The chain employs TRBV2 and TRBJ1-2; TRBD1 aligns across 9 bases. The CDR3 is made up of 13 amino acids. Germline V gene data show CDR1 as SNHLY and CDR2 as FYNNEI. Trimming removed 4 bases from V and 4 bases from J; junction bases left unmatched: 1. CDR3 sequence: CASSGTGAYGYTF. CDR3 in DNA: TGTGCCAGCAGTGGGACAGGGGCCTATGGCTACACCTTC. Full variable domain (missing parts from reference TRBV2 and TRBJ1-2): EPEVTQTPSHQVTQMGQEVILRCVPISNHLYFYWYRQILGQKVEFLVSFYNNEISEKSEIFDDQFSVERPDGSNFTLKIRSTKLEDSAMYFCASSGTGAYGYTFGSGTRLTVV.

The chain has TRBV24-1 and TRBJ2-6; D gene uncertain. Trimming shortened V by 4 bases and J by 3 bases, and 9 bases separated the two germline ends. CDR3 length equals 15 residues. In germline, CDR1 is KGHDR, CDR2 SFDVKD. The CDR3 DNA sequence: TGTGCCACCAGTGACCCGGGCGGTGGGGCCAACGTCCTGACTTTC. Amino acid sequence: CATSDPGGGANVLTF.

The chain links TRBV6-5 to TRBJ2-2, with a possible D match to TRBD2 (6 bases). The V end was cut by 7 bases, the J end by 2 bases, with 14 bases between. This CDR3 spans 15 amino acids. Germline loops: CDR1 MNHEY, CDR2 SVGAGI. The CDR3, as DNA: TGTGCCAGCATCCCCGGGACTGTAAACACCGGGGAGCTGTTTTTT. It yields the protein CASIPGTVNTGELFF.

This chain connects TRBV29-1 to TRBJ2-1, with D possibly called TRBD1 or TRBD2 (7 bases each). CDR1 is SQVTM, CDR2 ANQGSEA, per germline. Trimming pared 0 bases from V and 4 bases from J, leaving 16 bases between. There are 16 residues in the CDR3. The CDR3 sequence: CSVEDVGTAGYNEQFF. The CDR3 coding sequence is TGCAGCGTTGAAGACGTCGGGACAGCGGGATACAATGAGCAGTTCTTC.

This clone was seen once. This chain connects TRBV3-1 (or the pseudogene TRBV3-2) to TRBJ1-2; no reliable D call. The CDR3 totals 14 residues. The V end lost 4 bases, the J end lost 8 bases, and 17 bases lay between the germline ends. Per the germline V gene, CDR1 is LGHDT and CDR2 is YNNKEL (reference sequence). The CDR3 DNA reads TGTGCCAGCAGCCGAGGAGCAGGTGAAATGGGCTACACCTTC. It is translated as CASSRGAGEMGYTF.